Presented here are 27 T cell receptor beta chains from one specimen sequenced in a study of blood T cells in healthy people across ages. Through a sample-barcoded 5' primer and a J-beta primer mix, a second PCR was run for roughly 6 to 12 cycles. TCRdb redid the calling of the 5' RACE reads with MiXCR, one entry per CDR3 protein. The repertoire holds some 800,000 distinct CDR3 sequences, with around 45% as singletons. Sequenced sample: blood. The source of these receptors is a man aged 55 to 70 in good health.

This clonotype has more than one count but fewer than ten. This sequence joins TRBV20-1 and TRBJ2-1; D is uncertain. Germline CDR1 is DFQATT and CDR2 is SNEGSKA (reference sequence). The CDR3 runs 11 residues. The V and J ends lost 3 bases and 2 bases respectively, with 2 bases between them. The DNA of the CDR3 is TGCAGTGCTAGCACCTACAATGAGCAGTTCTTC. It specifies CSASTYNEQFF.

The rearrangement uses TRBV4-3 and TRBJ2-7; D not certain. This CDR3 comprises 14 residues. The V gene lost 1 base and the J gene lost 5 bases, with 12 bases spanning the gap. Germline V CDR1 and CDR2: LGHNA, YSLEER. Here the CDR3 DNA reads TGCGCCAGCAGCCAAGGTAGCCGGGCCGACGAGCAGTACTTC. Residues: CASSQGSRADEQYF.

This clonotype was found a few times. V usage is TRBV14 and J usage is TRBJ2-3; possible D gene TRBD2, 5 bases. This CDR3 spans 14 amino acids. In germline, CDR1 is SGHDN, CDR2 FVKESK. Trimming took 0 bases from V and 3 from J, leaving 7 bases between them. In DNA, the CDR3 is TGTGCCAGCAGCCAAGATCTAGCTACAGATACGCAGTATTTT. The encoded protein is CASSQDLATDTQYF.

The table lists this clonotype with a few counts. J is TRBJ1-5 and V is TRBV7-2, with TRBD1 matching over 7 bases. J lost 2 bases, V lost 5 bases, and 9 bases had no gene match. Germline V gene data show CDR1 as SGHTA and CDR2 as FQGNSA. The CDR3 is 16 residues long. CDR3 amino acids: CASSLTRQGGNQPQHF. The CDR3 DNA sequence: TGTGCCAGCAGCCTAACTCGACAGGGTGGCAATCAGCCCCAGCATTTT.

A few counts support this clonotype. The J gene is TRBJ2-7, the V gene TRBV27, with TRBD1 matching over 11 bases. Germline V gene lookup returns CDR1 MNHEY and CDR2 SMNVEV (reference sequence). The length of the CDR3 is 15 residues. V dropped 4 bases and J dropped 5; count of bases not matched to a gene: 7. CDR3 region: CASSSAGTGGHEQYF. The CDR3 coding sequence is TGTGCCAGCAGTTCGGCCGGGACAGGGGGACACGAGCAGTACTTC.

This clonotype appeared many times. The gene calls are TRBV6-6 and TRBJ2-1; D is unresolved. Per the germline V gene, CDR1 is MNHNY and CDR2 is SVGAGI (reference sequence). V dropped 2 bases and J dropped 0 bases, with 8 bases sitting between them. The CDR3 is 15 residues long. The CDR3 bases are TGTGCCAGCAGTTACGGGTCGGGCTCCTACAATGAGCAGTTCTTC. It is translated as CASSYGSGSYNEQFF.

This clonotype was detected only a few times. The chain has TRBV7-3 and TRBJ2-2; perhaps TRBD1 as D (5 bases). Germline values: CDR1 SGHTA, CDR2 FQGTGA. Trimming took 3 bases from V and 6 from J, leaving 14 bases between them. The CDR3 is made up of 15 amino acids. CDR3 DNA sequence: TGTGCCAGCAGCTTGGACCCTGGGGCGCCCGGGGAGCTGTTTTTT. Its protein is CASSLDPGAPGELFF.

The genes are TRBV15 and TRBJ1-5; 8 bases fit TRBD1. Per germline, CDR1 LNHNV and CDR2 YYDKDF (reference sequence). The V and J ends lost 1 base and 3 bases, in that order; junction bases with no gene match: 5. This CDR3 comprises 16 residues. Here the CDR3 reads CATSRGDRGPNQPQHF. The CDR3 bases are TGTGCCACCAGCAGAGGCGACAGGGGTCCCAATCAGCCCCAGCATTTT.

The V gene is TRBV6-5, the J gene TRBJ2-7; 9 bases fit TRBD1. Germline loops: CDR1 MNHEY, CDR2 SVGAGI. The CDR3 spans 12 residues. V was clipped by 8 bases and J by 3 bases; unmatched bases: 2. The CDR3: CASRQGDYEQYF. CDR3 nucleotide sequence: TGTGCCAGCCGACAGGGGGACTACGAGCAGTACTTC.

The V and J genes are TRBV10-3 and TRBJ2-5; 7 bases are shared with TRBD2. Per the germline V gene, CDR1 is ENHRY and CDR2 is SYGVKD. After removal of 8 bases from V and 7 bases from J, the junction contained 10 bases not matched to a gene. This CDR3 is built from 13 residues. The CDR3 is CAIGGTTGGTQYF. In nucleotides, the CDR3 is TGTGCCATCGGGGGGACGACGGGGGGGACCCAGTACTTC.

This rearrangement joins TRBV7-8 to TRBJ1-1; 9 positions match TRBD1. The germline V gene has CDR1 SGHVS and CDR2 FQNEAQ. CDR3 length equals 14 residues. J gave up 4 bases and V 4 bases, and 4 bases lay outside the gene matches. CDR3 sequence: CASSSQGAATEAFF. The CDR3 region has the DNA TGTGCCAGCAGCTCACAGGGGGCAGCCACTGAAGCTTTCTTT.

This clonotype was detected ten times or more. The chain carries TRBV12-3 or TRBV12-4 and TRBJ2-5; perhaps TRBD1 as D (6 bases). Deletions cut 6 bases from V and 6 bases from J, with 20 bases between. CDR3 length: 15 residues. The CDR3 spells CASSRLTGTLKTQYF. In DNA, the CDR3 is TGTGCCAGCAGCCGCCTTACCGGGACACTGAAGACCCAGTACTTC.

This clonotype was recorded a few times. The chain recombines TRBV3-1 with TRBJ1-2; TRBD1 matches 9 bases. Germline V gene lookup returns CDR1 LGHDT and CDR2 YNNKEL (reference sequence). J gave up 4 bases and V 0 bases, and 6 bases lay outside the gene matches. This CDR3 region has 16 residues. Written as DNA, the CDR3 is TGTGCCAGCAGCCAAGATCCGGGACAGGGTTCCTATGGCTACACCTTC. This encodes CASSQDPGQGSYGYTF. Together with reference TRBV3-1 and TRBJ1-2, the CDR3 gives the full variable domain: DTAVSQTPKYLVTQMGNDKSIKCEQNLGHDTMYWYKQDSKKFLKIMFSYNNKELIINETVPNRFSPKSPDKAHLNLHINSLELGDSAVYFCASSQDPGQGSYGYTFGSGTRLTVV.

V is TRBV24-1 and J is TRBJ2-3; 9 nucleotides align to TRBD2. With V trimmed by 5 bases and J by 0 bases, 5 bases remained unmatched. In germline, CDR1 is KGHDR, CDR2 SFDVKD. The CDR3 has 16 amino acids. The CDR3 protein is CATSARTSGSTDTQYF. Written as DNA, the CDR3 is TGTGCCACCAGTGCTCGTACTAGCGGGAGCACAGATACGCAGTATTTT.

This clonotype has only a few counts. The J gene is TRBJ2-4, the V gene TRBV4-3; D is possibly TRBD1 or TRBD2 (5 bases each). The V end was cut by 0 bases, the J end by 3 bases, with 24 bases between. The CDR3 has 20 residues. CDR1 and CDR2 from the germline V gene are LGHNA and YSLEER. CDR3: CASSQDARGEVLYDKNIQYF. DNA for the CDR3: TGCGCCAGCAGCCAAGATGCGAGGGGTGAAGTTCTTTATGACAAAAACATTCAGTACTTC.

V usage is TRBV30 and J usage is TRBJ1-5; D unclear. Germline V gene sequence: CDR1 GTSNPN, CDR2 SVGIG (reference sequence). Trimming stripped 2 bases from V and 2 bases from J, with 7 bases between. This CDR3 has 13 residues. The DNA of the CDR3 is TGTGCCTGGAGTTTGGCGGGCAATCAGCCCCAGCATTTT. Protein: CAWSLAGNQPQHF. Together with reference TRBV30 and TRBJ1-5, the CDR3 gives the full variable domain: SQTIHQWPATLVQPVGSPLSLECTVEGTSNPNLYWYRQAAGRGLQLLFYSVGIGQISSEVPQNLSASRPQDRQFILSSKKLLLSDSGFYLCAWSLAGNQPQHFGDGTRLSIL.

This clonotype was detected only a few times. CDR3 amino acids: CASSLLGVTNEKLFF. CDR3 coding DNA: TGTGCCAGCAGCTTGTTAGGGGTAACTAATGAAAAACTGTTTTTT. The chain couples TRBV5-5 to TRBJ1-4; tentatively, D is TRBD1 (5 bases). Trimming stripped 1 base from V and 1 base from J, with 8 bases between. The CDR3 consists of 15 residues. Germline V CDR1 and CDR2: SGHKS, YYEKEE (reference sequence).

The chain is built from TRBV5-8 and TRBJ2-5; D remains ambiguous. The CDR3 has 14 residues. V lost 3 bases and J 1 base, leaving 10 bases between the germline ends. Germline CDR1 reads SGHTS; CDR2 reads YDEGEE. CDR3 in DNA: TGTGCCAGCAGCTCCCGACAAGCCCAAGAGACCCAGTACTTC. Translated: CASSSRQAQETQYF. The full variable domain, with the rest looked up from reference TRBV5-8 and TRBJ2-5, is EAGVTQSPTHLIKTRGQQATLRCSPISGHTSVYWYQQALGLGLQFLLWYDEGEERNRGNFPPRFSGRQFPNYSSELNVNALELEDSALYLCASSSRQAQETQYFGPGTRLLVL.

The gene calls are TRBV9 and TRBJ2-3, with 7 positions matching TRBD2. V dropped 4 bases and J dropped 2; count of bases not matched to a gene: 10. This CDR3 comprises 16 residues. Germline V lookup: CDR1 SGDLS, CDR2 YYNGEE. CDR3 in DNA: TGTGCCAGCAGCACCACGGGAGGCGGTGTCACAGATACGCAGTATTTT. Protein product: CASSTTGGGVTDTQYF.

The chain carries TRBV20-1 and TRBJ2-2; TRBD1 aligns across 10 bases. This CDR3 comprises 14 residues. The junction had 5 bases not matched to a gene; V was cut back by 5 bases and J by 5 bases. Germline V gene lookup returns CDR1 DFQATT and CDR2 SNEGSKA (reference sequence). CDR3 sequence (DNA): TGCAGTGCTGCCCGGGACAGGGGAACCGGGGAGCTGTTTTTT. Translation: CSAARDRGTGELFF.

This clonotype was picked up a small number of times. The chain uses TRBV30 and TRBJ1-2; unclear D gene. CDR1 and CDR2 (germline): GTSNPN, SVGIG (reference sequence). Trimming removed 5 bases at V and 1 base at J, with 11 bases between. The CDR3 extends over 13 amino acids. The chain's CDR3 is CAWSTRRNYGYTF. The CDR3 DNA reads TGTGCCTGGTCTACACGCCGTAACTATGGCTACACCTTC.

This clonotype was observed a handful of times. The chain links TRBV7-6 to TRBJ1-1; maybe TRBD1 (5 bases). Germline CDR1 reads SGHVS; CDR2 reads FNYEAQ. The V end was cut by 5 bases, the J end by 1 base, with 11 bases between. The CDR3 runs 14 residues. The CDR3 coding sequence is TGTGCCAGCAGCCCAGGGTTTAGGAACACTGAAGCTTTCTTT. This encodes CASSPGFRNTEAFF.

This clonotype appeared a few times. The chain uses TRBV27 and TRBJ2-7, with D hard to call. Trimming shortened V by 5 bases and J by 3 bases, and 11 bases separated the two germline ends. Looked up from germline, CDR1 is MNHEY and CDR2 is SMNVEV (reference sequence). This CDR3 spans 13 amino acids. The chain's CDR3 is CASSPTPGYEQYF. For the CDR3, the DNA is TGTGCCAGCAGTCCGACCCCTGGCTACGAGCAGTACTTC.

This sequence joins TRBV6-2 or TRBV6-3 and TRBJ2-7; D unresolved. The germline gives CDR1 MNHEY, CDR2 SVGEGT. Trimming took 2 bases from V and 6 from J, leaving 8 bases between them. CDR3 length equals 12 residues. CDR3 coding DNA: TGTGCCAGCAGTTACCCCTTCGCCGAGCAGTACTTC. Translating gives CASSYPFAEQYF.

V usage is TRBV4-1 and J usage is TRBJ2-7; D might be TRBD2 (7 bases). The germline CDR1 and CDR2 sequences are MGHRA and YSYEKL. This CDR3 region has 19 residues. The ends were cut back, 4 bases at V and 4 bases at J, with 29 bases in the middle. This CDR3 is CASSPKWSGGQKRVYEQYF. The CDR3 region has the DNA TGCGCCAGCAGCCCTAAGTGGTCGGGAGGACAGAAGAGGGTATACGAGCAGTACTTC.

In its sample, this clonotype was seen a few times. In DNA form, the CDR3 reads TGTGCCAGTAGTATCGCCCGACAGGCCAATAATTCACCCCTCCACTTT. It translates to CASSIARQANNSPLHF. The chain combines TRBV19 with TRBJ1-6, with D perhaps matching TRBD1 (6 bases). This CDR3 spans 16 amino acids. With 3 bases removed from V and 5 bases from J, the gap between germline ends came to 14 bases. Germline V lookup: CDR1 LNHDA, CDR2 SQIVND (reference sequence).

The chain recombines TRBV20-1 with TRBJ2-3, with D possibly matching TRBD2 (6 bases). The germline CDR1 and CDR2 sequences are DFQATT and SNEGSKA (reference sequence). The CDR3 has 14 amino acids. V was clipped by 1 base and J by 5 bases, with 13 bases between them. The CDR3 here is CSARGLVGLDTQYF. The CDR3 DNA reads TGCAGTGCTAGAGGACTAGTGGGACTAGATACGCAGTATTTT.